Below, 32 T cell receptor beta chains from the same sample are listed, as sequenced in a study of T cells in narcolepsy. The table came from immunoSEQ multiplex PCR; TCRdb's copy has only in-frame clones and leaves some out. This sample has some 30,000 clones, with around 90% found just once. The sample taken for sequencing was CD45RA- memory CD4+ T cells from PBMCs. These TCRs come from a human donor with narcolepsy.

CDR3 nucleotides: TGTGCCAGCAGCTTAGAGGGACAGAATTCACCCCTCCACTTT. Its translation: CASSLEGQNSPLHF. This chain links TRBV7-9 with TRBJ1-6; 7 bases are a match to TRBD1. Germline V gene lookup returns CDR1 SEHNR and CDR2 FQNEAQ (reference sequence). Trimming removed 1 base from V and 7 bases from J; junction bases left unmatched: 1. The CDR3 covers 14 residues.

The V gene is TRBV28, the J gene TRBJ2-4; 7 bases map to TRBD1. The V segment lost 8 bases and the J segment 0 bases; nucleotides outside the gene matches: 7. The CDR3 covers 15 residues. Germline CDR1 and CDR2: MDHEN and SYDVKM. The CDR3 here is CASQGVLPAKNIQYF. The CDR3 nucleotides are TGTGCCAGCCAGGGGGTCCTGCCAGCCAAAAACATTCAGTACTTC.

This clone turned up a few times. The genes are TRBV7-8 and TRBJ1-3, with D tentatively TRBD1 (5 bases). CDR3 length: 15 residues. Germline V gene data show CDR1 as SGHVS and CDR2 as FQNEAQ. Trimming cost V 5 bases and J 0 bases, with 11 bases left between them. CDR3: CASSPGRHSGNTIYF. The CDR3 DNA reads TGTGCCAGCAGCCCGGGACGCCACTCTGGAAACACCATATATTTT. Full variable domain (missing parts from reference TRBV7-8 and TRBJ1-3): GAGVSQSPRYKVAKRGQDVALRCDPISGHVSLFWYQQALGQGPEFLTYFQNEAQLDKSGLPSDRFFAERPEGSVSTLKIQRTQQEDSAVYLCASSPGRHSGNTIYFGEGSWLTVV.

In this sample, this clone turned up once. The CDR3 loop reads CASSQGTGGGQPQHF. CDR3 nucleotides: TGTGCCAGCAGCCAAGGGACAGGGGGGGGTCAGCCCCAGCATTTT. The J gene is TRBJ1-5, the V gene TRBV5-8; 11 bases are shared with TRBD1. CDR1 SGHTS and CDR2 YDEGEE come from the germline V gene. The ends lost 4 bases at V and 6 bases at J; junction bases unmatched: 6. The length of the CDR3 is 15 residues.

This CDR3 reads CASSPSQWAEQFF. CDR3 bases: TGTGCCAGCAGCCCCTCCCAGTGGGCTGAGCAGTTCTTC. The chain combines TRBV5-4 with TRBJ2-1; D is unresolved. This CDR3 is built from 13 residues. Trimming stripped 4 bases from V and 9 bases from J, with 14 bases between. Germline loops: CDR1 SGHNT, CDR2 YYREEE (reference sequence).

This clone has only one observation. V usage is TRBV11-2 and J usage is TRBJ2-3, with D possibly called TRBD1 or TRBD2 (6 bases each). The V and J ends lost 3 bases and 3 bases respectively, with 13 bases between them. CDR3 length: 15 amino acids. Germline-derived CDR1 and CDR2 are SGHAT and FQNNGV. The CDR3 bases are TGTGCCAGCAGCTTGCTGACTAGGGGGACAGATACGCAGTATTTT. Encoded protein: CASSLLTRGTDTQYF.

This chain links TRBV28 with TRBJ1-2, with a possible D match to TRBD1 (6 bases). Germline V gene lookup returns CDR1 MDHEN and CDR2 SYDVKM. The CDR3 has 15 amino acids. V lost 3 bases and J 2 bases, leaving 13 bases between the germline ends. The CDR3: CASSLGRQENYGYTF. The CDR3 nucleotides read TGTGCCAGCAGTTTGGGGCGACAGGAAAACTATGGCTACACCTTC.

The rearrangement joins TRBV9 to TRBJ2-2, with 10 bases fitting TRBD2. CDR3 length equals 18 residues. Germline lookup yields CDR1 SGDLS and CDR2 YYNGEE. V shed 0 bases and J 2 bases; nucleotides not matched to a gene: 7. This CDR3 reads CASSVGLAGGPNTGELFF. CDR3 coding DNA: TGTGCCAGCAGCGTAGGTTTAGCGGGGGGACCTAACACCGGGGAGCTGTTTTTT.

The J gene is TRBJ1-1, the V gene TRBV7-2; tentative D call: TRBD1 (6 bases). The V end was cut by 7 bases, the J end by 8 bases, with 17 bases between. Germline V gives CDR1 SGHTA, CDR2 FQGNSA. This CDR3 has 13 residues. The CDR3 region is CASTPTRTGEAFF. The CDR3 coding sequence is TGTGCCAGCACCCCGACACGCACAGGGGAAGCTTTCTTT.

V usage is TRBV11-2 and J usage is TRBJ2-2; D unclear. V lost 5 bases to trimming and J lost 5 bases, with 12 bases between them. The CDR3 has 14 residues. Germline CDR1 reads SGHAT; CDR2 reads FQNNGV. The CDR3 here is CASSPLRATGELFF. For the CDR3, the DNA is TGTGCCAGCAGCCCCCTCCGGGCAACCGGGGAGCTGTTTTTT.

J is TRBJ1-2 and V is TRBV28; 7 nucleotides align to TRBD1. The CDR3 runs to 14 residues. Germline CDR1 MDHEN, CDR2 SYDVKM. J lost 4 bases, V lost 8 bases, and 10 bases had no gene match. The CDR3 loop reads CASGRQGSAYGYTF. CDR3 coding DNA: TGTGCCAGCGGTCGACAGGGCTCTGCCTATGGCTACACCTTC.

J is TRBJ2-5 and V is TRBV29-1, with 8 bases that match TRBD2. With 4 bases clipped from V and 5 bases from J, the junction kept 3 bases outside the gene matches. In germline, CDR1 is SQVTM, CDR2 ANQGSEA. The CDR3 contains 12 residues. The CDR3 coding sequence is TGCAGCGTTGTGGGCGGGGGGGAGACCCAGTACTTC. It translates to CSVVGGGETQYF.

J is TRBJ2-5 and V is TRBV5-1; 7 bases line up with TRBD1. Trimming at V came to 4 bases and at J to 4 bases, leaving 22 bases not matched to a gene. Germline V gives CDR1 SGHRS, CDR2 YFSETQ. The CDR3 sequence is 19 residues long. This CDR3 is CASSRTSFGDRPSGETQYF. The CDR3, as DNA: TGCGCCAGCAGCCGGACTTCTTTTGGGGACAGACCTTCAGGAGAGACCCAGTACTTC.

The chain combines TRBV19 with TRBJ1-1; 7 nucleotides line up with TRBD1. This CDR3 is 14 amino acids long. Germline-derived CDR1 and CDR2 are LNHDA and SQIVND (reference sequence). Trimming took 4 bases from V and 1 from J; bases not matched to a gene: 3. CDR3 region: CASSTGTANTEAFF. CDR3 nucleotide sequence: TGTGCCAGTAGTACCGGGACAGCGAACACTGAAGCTTTCTTT. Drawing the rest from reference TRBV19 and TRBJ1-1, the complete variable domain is DGGITQSPKYLFRKEGQNVTLSCEQNLNHDAMYWYRQDPGQGLRLIYYSQIVNDFQKGDIAEGYSVSREKKESFPLTVTSAQKNPTAFYLCASSTGTANTEAFFGQGTRLTVV.

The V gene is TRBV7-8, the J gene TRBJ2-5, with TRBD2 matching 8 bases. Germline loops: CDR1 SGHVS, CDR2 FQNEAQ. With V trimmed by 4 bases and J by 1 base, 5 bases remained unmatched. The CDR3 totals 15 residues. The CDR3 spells CASSSGRGGQETQYF. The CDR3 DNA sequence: TGTGCCAGCAGCTCAGGTCGGGGGGGCCAAGAGACCCAGTACTTC.

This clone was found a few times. CDR3 coding DNA: TGTGCCAGCAGCCAAGATCCTATGGGACTAGTGAATGAGCAGTTCTTC. Translation gives CASSQDPMGLVNEQFF. The chain couples TRBV4-2 to TRBJ2-1, with 8 nucleotides matching TRBD2. Germline lookup yields CDR1 LGHNA and CDR2 YNFKEQ. The ends lost 0 bases at V and 7 bases at J; junction bases unmatched: 8. CDR3 length: 16 residues.

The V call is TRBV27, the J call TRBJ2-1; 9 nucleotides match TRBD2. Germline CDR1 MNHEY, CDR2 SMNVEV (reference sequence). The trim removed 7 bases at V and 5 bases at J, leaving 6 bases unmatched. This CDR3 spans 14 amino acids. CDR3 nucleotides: TGTGCCAGCAAGAAAGCGGGGGGAAACAATGAGCAGTTCTTC. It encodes CASKKAGGNNEQFF.

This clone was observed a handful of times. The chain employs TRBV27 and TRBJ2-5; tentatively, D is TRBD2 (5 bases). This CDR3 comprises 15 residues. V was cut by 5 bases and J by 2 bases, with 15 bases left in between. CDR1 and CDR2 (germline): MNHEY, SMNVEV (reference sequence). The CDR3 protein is CASSPSIREQETQYF. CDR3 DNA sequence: TGTGCCAGCAGTCCCTCCATCCGGGAACAAGAGACCCAGTACTTC.

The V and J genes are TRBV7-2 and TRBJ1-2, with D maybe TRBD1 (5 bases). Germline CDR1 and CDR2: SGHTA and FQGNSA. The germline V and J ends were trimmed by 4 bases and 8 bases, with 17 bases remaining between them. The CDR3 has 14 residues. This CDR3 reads CASSSTPGSGGYTF. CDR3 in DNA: TGTGCCAGCAGCTCGACCCCAGGGTCGGGGGGCTACACCTTC.

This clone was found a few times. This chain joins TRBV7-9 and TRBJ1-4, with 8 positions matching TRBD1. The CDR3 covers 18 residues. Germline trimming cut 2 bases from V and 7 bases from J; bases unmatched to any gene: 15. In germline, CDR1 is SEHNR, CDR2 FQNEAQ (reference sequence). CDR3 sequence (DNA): TGTGCCAGCAGCTTATACCAGGGCCAGGGGGCTCTTGTTGAAAAACTGTTTTTT. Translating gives CASSLYQGQGALVEKLFF.

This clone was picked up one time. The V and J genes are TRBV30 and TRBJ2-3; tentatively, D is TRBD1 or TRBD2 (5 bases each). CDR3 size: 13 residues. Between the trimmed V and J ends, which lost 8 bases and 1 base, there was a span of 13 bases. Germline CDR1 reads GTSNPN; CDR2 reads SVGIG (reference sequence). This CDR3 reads CAGKGPGTDTQYF. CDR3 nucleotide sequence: TGTGCCGGAAAGGGACCGGGCACAGATACGCAGTATTTT.

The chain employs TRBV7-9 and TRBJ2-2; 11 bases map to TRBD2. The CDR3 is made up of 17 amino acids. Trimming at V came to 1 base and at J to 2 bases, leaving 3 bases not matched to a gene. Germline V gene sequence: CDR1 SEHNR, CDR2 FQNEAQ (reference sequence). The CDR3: CASSLGLAGFNTGELFF. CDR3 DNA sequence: TGTGCCAGCAGCTTAGGACTAGCGGGGTTTAACACCGGGGAGCTGTTTTTT.

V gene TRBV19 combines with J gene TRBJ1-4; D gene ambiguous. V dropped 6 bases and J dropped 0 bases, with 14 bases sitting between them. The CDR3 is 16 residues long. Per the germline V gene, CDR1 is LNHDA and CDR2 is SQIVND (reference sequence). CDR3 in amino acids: CASRENHAATNEKLFF. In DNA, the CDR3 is TGTGCCAGTAGGGAGAATCACGCGGCAACTAATGAAAAACTGTTTTTT.

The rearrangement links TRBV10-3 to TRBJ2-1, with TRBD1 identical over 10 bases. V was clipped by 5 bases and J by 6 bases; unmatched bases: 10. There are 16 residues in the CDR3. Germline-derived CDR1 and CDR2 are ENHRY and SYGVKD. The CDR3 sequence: CAISSLTGQGINEQFF. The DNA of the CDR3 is TGTGCCATCAGTTCCCTGACGGGACAGGGGATCAATGAGCAGTTCTTC.

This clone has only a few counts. The DNA of the CDR3 is TGTGCCAGCAATGAGAAAGGGCGCACTGAAGCTTTCTTT. Translated: CASNEKGRTEAFF. J is TRBJ1-1 and V is TRBV6-6; D remains ambiguous. CDR3 length equals 13 residues. The germline V gene encodes CDR1 MNHNY and CDR2 SVGAGI (reference sequence). V shed 7 bases and J shed 4 bases, with 13 bases lying between them.

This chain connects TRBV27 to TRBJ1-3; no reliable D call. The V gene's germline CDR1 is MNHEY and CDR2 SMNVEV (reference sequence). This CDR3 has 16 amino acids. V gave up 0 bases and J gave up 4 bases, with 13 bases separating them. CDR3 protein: CASSLSGGGGGNTIYF. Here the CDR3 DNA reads TGTGCCAGCAGTTTATCGGGTGGAGGCGGCGGAAACACCATATATTTT.

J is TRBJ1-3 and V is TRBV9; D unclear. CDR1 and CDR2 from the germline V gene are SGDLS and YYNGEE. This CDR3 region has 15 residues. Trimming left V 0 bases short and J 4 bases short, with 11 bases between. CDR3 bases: TGTGCCAGCAGCGTAGCGATAGGACCAGGAAACACCATATATTTT. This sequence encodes CASSVAIGPGNTIYF. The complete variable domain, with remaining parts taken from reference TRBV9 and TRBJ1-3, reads DSGVTQTPKHLITATGQRVTLRCSPRSGDLSVYWYQQSLDQGLQFLIQYYNGEERAKGNILERFSAQQFPDLHSELNLSSLELGDSALYFCASSVAIGPGNTIYFGEGSWLTVV.

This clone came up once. The CDR3 sequence: CASSESQGANGYTF. The CDR3 DNA reads TGTGCCAGCAGTGAAAGTCAGGGGGCAAATGGCTACACCTTC. The chain recombines TRBV6-1 with TRBJ1-2; the match to TRBD1 covers 8 bases. This CDR3 is built from 14 residues. Germline values: CDR1 MNHNS, CDR2 SASEGT. The V gene end was trimmed by 2 bases and the J gene end by 6 bases; junction bases not matched to a gene: 5.

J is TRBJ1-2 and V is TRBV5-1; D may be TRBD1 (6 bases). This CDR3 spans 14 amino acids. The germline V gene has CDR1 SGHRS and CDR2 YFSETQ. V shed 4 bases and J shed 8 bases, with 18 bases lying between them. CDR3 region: CASSLMKGEGGYTF. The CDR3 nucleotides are TGCGCCAGCAGCCTAATGAAGGGGGAAGGGGGCTACACCTTC.

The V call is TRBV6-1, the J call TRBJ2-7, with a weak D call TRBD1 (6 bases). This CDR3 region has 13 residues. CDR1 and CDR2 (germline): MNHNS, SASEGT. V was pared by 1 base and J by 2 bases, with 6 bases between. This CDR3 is CASSEEGAYEQYF. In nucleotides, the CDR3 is TGTGCCAGCAGTGAAGAGGGGGCCTACGAGCAGTACTTC.

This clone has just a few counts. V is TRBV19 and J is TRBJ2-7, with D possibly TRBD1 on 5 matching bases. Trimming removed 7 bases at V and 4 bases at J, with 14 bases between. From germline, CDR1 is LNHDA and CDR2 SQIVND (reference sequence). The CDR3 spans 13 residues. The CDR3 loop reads CASKGSGVYEQYF. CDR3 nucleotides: TGTGCCAGTAAGGGGTCGGGTGTGTACGAGCAGTACTTC.

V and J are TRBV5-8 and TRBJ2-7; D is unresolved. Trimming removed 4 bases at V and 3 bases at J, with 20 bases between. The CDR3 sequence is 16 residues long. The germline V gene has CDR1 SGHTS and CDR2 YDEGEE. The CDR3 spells CASSPAVGSPIYEQYF. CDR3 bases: TGTGCCAGCAGCCCAGCCGTCGGTTCTCCCATCTACGAGCAGTACTTC.